Listed here are 12 T cell receptor beta chains from one sample, sequenced in a study of a mutant IDH1 vaccine in newly diagnosed glioma (dated by TCRdb to the early 2020s). Their antigens are not known. The protocol used for the library was the immunoSEQ multiplex PCR assay. TCRdb's version of the immuneACCESS table is confined to in-frame rearrangements and falls short of the full clone set. An unresolved V gene accounts for under half of the shortfall where checked; the remainder is of unknown origin. The sample table contains roughly 110,000 clones; only one count was recorded for under 90% of them. Around 0.6% of the sample rests with the top ten. Interpreted using the paper, the time point label stands for: week 11, during vaccination. Each vaccine dose, consisting of 300 ug of a 20-mer mutant IDH1 peptide in Montanide, was administered subcutaneously with topical imiquimod. The source was PBMCs, collected from a glioma patient whose treatment included an IDH1 peptide vaccine. These receptors were taken from a woman aged 50 to 60 with glioma.

V gene TRBV5-4 combines with J gene TRBJ2-6, with 9 bases that match TRBD1. CDR1 SGHNT and CDR2 YYREEE come from the germline V gene (reference sequence). This CDR3 has 18 residues. After removal of 4 bases from V and 1 base from J, the junction contained 9 bases not matched to a gene. CDR3 bases: TGTGCCAGCAGCACGGGGACAGGGACCCTATCTGGGGCCAACGTCCTGACTTTC. Its protein product is CASSTGTGTLSGANVLTF.

This clone occurred a few times. The gene calls are TRBV2 and TRBJ2-7; no clear D gene. CDR1 is SNHLY and CDR2 is FYNNEI in the germline V gene. Trimming took off 7 bases at V and 6 bases at J, with 19 bases between the two ends. This CDR3 contains 14 residues. CDR3 residues: CASKAGLETGEQYF. The CDR3 nucleotides are TGTGCCAGCAAAGCAGGCTTAGAGACCGGCGAGCAGTACTTC.

This chain joins TRBV21-1 and TRBJ2-7; no DNA check was done on the table's D call, TRBD2. TRBV21-1 corresponds to a pseudogene. The CDR3 runs to 15 residues. The CDR3 DNA is TGTGCCAGCAGCAACCCTCACACAGCGGGCTACGAGCAGTACTTC. This gives the protein CASSNPHTAGYEQYF.

The chain carries TRBV9 and TRBJ2-1; TRBD2 agrees at 9 bases. The V gene's germline CDR1 is SGDLS and CDR2 YYNGEE. V trimming: 0 bases; J trimming: 4 bases; junction bases outside the gene matches: 2. The length of the CDR3 is 15 residues. The CDR3 DNA is TGTGCCAGCAGCGTAGGACTAGCGGATTACAATGAGCAGTTCTTC. The encoded protein is CASSVGLADYNEQFF. The complete variable domain, with remaining parts taken from reference TRBV9 and TRBJ2-1, reads DSGVTQTPKHLITATGQRVTLRCSPRSGDLSVYWYQQSLDQGLQFLIQYYNGEERAKGNILERFSAQQFPDLHSELNLSSLELGDSALYFCASSVGLADYNEQFFGPGTRLTVL.

This clone was seen more than once but under ten times. The V gene is TRBV6-9, the J gene TRBJ1-5; 9 bases are a match to TRBD1. V shed 8 bases, J shed 4 bases, and the junction held 3 bases outside the gene matches. Germline values: CDR1 MNHGY, CDR2 SVAAGI. CDR3 length: 13 amino acids. This CDR3 reads CASGQGRNQPQHF. As DNA, the CDR3 is TGTGCCAGCGGACAGGGGAGGAATCAGCCCCAGCATTTT.

The chain links TRBV5-1 to TRBJ1-4; 7 positions match TRBD1. The trim removed 0 bases at V and 5 bases at J, leaving 4 bases unmatched. The CDR3 has 15 amino acids. CDR1 and CDR2 from the germline V gene are SGHRS and YFSETQ. CDR3 nucleotide sequence: TGCGCCAGCAGCTTGGAAGGGGGCGCGAATGAAAAACTGTTTTTT. The encoded protein is CASSLEGGANEKLFF.

The chain is built from TRBV27 and TRBJ2-1, with D possibly being TRBD1 (6 bases). Trimming shortened V by 6 bases and J by 4 bases, and 10 bases separated the two germline ends. This CDR3 is 13 amino acids long. In germline, CDR1 is MNHEY, CDR2 SMNVEV (reference sequence). CDR3 sequence reads: CASRGAGYNEQFF. The DNA of the CDR3 is TGTGCCAGCAGGGGGGCCGGATACAATGAGCAGTTCTTC.

The rearrangement joins TRBV2 to TRBJ1-1, with a possible D match to TRBD1 (6 bases). The CDR3 sequence is 16 residues long. V shed 6 bases and J shed 3 bases, with 20 bases lying between them. CDR1 is SNHLY and CDR2 is FYNNEI in the germline V gene. In nucleotides, the CDR3 is TGTGCCAGCAGCGCTCTGGTCTCGGAGGGGGACACTGAAGCTTTCTTT. This sequence encodes CASSALVSEGDTEAFF.

The gene calls are TRBV9 and TRBJ2-3; D may be TRBD2 (6 bases). The CDR3 covers 16 residues. Trimming removed 3 bases at V and 2 bases at J, with 16 bases between. In germline, CDR1 is SGDLS, CDR2 YYNGEE. CDR3 nucleotides: TGTGCCAGCAGCGGCTCTGGAGGGAGGAACACAGATACGCAGTATTTT. Protein: CASSGSGGRNTDTQYF.

The gene calls are TRBV6-5 and TRBJ2-1, with D tentatively TRBD1 or TRBD2 (5 bases each). The V end was cut by 2 bases, the J end by 7 bases, with 9 bases between. The CDR3 has 13 residues. Germline lookup yields CDR1 MNHEY and CDR2 SVGAGI. CDR3: CASSYTEGNEQFF. The CDR3 nucleotides read TGTGCCAGCAGTTACACCGAGGGGAATGAGCAGTTCTTC.

CDR3 nucleotide sequence: TGTGCCACCAGGACTAGCGGGGTCTACACAGATACGCAGTATTTT. Translating gives CATRTSGVYTDTQYF. This chain uses TRBV6-1 with TRBJ2-3; 12 bases line up with TRBD2. There are 15 residues in the CDR3. J lost 2 bases, V lost 10 bases, and 7 bases had no gene match. Germline-derived CDR1 and CDR2 are MNHNS and SASEGT.

V is TRBV11-2 and J is TRBJ2-7; 10 bases fit TRBD2. The CDR3 totals 15 residues. Germline V lookup: CDR1 SGHAT, CDR2 FQNNGV. The ends lost 5 bases at V and 3 bases at J; junction bases unmatched: 7. CDR3 loop: CASSETLAGVYEQYF. As DNA, the CDR3 is TGTGCCAGCAGCGAGACCCTAGCGGGAGTCTACGAGCAGTACTTC. Filled out from reference TRBV11-2 and TRBJ2-7, the complete variable domain reads EAGVAQSPRYKIIEKRQSVAFWCNPISGHATLYWYQQILGQGPKLLIQFQNNGVVDDSQLPKDRFSAERLKGVDSTLKIQPAKLEDSAVYLCASSETLAGVYEQYFGPGTRLTVT.